Listed below are T cell receptor beta chains from one sample, sequenced in a study of STAT3 mutations in large granular lymphocyte leukemia. Sequenced by immunoSEQ multiplex PCR; TCRdb stores in-frame clones only, minus some. The sample holds 35,000 or so clones, 70% to 90% seen once. Sequencing was carried out using PBMCs. These receptors came from a human donor with T large granular lymphocyte leukemia. Some clones in this sample may be carry-over from other donors' samples. CDR3s include the opening cysteine and the closing phenylalanine or tryptophan. Size tells how often a clone was seen (once, few, many) or the class of an expanded clone, and some rows leave it out.

-,TRBJ1-2,TRBV30,CAWSLYRVNYGYTF
-,TRBJ2-1,TRBV4-3,CASSAGELSSYNEQFF
-,TRBJ1-3,TRBV5-1,CASSFIPPTSGNTIYF
-,TRBJ2-3,TRBV5-4,CASSLGARSGGGHTQYF
-,TRBJ1-2,TRBV29-1,CSAHRGEGYTF
-,TRBJ2-2,TRBV11-2,CASSRLAGDRGELFF
-,TRBJ2-7,TRBV10-1,CASSRDTDYEQYF
-,TRBJ1-6,TRBV10-1,CASSRDRGNSPLHF
-,TRBJ2-7,TRBV6-1,CAIAGGILYEQYF
-,TRBJ1-2,TRBV28,CASLQGVANSGYTF
-,TRBJ1-2,TRBV5-4,CASSLVADRAGYTF
-,TRBJ2-3,TRBV29-1,CSVVPQGRGDTQYF
once,TRBJ1-2,TRBV28,CASSSGQTSLRGYTF
-,TRBJ2-1,TRBV5-1,CASSLLGPDEQFF
-,TRBJ1-2,TRBV7-8,CASSAILGVYGYTF
-,TRBJ1-1,TRBV29-1,CSEIQGATEAFF
-,TRBJ2-2,TRBV5-4,CASSLAVGPTGELFF
-,TRBJ2-1,TRBV7-8,CASSPHGTGRGGHNEQFF
-,TRBJ2-3,TRBV4-1,CASSQDPPPSGGRDTQYF
-,TRBJ2-1,TRBV9,CASESGGIYNEQFF
-,TRBJ2-3,TRBV5-1,CASSSGLAGGIDTQYF
-,TRBJ1-2,TRBV5-1,CASSPGQPLYGYTF
-,TRBJ1-1,TRBV18,CASSPHEAAHTEAFF
-,TRBJ1-6,TRBV30,CAWGPGQVNWSPLHF
-,TRBJ2-1,TRBV5-1,CASSPTSGVYNEQFF
-,TRBJ2-2,TRBV6-1,CASSELNTGELFF
-,TRBJ1-2,TRBV5-1,CASSSNPLADGYTF
-,TRBJ2-1,TRBV11-3,CASSLGPWIPEDEQFF
-,TRBJ1-5,TRBV7-2,CASSSGLTNQPQHF
-,TRBJ1-6,TRBV11-2,CASSSTGGMGSPLHF
-,TRBJ2-2,TRBV13,CASSLTGTNTGELFF
-,TRBJ2-1,TRBV7-9,CASSINRGGGYIEQFF
-,TRBJ1-2,TRBV2,CASSEVAGAGYTF
once,TRBJ2-5,TRBV7-2,CASSLVRDQETQYF
-,TRBJ1-1,TRBV6-5,CASSYYRGDTEAFF
-,TRBJ2-2,TRBV11-3,CASSLVGQGNTGELFF
-,TRBJ1-5,TRBV27,CASSKLWTDLNSNQPQHF
-,TRBJ2-3,TRBV5-1,CASSLARVGDTQYF
-,TRBJ1-6,TRBV7-2,CASSPDPNSPLHF
-,TRBJ1-1,TRBV18,CASSPGTGGGITGNTEAFF
-,TRBJ1-2,TRBV7-9,CASSLEERGYTF
-,TRBJ1-4,TRBV7-9,CASSGRDREQEKLFF
-,TRBJ2-3,TRBV13,CASRRRDSLADTQYF
once,TRBJ2-5,TRBV7-2,CASNRDRVETQYF
-,TRBJ2-7,TRBV5-1,CASSLGDFDEQYF
-,TRBJ1-5,TRBV15,CATSQLVLFSGSNQPQHF
once,TRBJ2-3,TRBV7-9,CASSPSGASTDTQYF
-,TRBJ2-7,TRBV27,CASSPWTGGTYEQYF
-,TRBJ1-2,TRBV5-1,CASSPRTGQANYGYTF
-,TRBJ2-7,TRBV5-1,CASYLGGITYEQYF
-,TRBJ2-7,TRBV5-5,CASSLGDGYTYEQYF
-,TRBJ2-5,TRBV7-9,CASSLLPQGPQETQYF
-,TRBJ1-1,TRBV5-1,CASSLAQGSTEAFF